This TCR beta chain stems from a study of beta chain features in type 1 diabetes. CDR3 length equals 12 residues. Germline V CDR1 and CDR2: GTSNPN, SVGIG (reference sequence). Trimming removed 0 bases from V and 6 bases from J, with 8 bases in between. Expressed TCRB transcripts were sequenced because the entire RNA isolate underwent reverse transcription. Clones were sequenced by immunoSEQ multiplex PCR, and TCRdb holds only the in-frame ones, with some missing. The profile shows 130,000 to 150,000 clones, roughly a tenth of them singletons. The genes are TRBV30 and TRBJ1-2, with D perhaps TRBD1 (5 bases). The clonotype comes from a man younger than 35 in good health. The sequencing input was central memory CD4+ T cells from blood. The CDR3 loop is CAWSVRGNGYTF. The CDR3 coding sequence is TGTGCCTGGAGTGTACGGGGGAATGGCTACACCTTC. Filled out from reference TRBV30 and TRBJ1-2, the complete variable domain reads SQTIHQWPATLVQPVGSPLSLECTVEGTSNPNLYWYRQAAGRGLQLLFYSVGIGQISSEVPQNLSASRPQDRQFILSSKKLLLSDSGFYLCAWSVRGNGYTFGSGTRLTVV.